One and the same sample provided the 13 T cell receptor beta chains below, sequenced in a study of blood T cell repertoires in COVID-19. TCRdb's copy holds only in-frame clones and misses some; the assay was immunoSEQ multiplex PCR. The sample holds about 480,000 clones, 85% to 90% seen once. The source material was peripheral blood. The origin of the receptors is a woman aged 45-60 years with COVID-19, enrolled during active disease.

In DNA, the CDR3 is TGTGCCACCAGCTGGGCCCAGGGTTTTTACGGCTACACCTTC. Translated, it gives CATSWAQGFYGYTF. The chain combines TRBV15 with TRBJ1-2; weak D call: TRBD1 (5 bases). The CDR3 has 14 amino acids. The V gene's germline CDR1 is LNHNV and CDR2 YYDKDF (reference sequence). The V end was cut by 5 bases, the J end by 8 bases, with 18 bases between.

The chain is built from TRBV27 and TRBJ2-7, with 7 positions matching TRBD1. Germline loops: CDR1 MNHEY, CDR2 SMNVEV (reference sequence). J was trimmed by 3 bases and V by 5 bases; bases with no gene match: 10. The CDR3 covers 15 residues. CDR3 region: CASSADRVGDYEQYF. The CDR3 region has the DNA TGTGCCAGCAGTGCAGACAGGGTGGGAGACTACGAGCAGTACTTC.

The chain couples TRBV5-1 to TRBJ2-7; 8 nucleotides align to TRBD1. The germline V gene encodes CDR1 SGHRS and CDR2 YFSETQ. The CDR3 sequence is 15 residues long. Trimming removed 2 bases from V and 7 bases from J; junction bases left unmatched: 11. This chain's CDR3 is CASSFQTGDPWEQYF. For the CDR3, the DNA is TGCGCCAGCAGCTTTCAGACAGGGGATCCGTGGGAGCAGTACTTC.

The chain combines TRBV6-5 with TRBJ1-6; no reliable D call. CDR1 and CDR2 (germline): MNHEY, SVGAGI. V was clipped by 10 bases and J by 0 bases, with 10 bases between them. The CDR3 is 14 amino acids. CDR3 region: CATQEGSYNSPLHF. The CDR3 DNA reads TGTGCCACCCAGGAGGGCTCCTATAATTCACCCCTCCACTTT.

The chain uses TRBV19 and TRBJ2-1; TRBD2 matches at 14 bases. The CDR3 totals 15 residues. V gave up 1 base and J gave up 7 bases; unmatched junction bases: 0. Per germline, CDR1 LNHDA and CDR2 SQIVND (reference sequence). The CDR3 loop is CASSIGTSGGNEQFF. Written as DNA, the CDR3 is TGTGCCAGTAGTATAGGGACTAGCGGGGGGAATGAGCAGTTCTTC.

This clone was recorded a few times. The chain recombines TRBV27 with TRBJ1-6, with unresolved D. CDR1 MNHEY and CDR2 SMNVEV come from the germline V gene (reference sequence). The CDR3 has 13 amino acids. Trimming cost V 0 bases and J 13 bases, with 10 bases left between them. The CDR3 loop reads CASSLSAAAPLHF. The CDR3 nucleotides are TGTGCCAGCAGTTTATCCGCCGCGGCTCCCCTCCACTTT.

CDR3 amino acids: CASMKIGGNTEAFF. The CDR3 DNA is TGTGCCAGCATGAAGATAGGCGGGAACACTGAAGCTTTCTTT. The chain is built from TRBV6-5 and TRBJ1-1, with D hard to call. Looked up from germline, CDR1 is MNHEY and CDR2 is SVGAGI. Trimming stripped 7 bases from V and 1 base from J, with 13 bases between. The CDR3 extends over 14 amino acids.

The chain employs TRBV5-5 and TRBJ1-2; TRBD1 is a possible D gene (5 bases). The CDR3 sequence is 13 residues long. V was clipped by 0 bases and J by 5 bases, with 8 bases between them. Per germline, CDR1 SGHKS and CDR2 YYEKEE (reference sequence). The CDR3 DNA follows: TGTGCCAGCAGCTTGGGGGACTTTTATGGCTACACCTTC. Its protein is CASSLGDFYGYTF. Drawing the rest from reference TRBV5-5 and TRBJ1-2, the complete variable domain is DAGVTQSPTHLIKTRGQQVTLRCSPISGHKSVSWYQQVLGQGPQFIFQYYEKEERGRGNFPDRFSARQFPNYSSELNVNALLLGDSALYLCASSLGDFYGYTFGSGTRLTVV.

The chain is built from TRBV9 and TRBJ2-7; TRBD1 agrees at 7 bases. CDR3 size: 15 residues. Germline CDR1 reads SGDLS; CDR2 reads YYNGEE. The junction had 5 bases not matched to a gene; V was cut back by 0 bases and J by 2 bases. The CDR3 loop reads CASSVATDRAYEQYF. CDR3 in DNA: TGTGCCAGCAGCGTAGCTACTGACAGGGCCTACGAGCAGTACTTC.

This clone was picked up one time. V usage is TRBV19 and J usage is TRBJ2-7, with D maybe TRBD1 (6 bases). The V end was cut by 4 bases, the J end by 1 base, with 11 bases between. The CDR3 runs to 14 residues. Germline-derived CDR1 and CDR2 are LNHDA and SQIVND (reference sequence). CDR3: CASSNPDRSYEQYF. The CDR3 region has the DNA TGTGCCAGTAGTAACCCCGACAGGTCCTACGAGCAGTACTTC.

The CDR3 sequence: CASSPTLSGGYGNQPQHF. The CDR3 coding sequence is TGCGCCAGCAGCCCTACCCTGTCCGGGGGGTATGGCAATCAGCCCCAGCATTTT. The V and J genes are TRBV5-1 and TRBJ1-5; a possible D gene is TRBD1 (5 bases). V dropped 4 bases and J dropped 2 bases, with 22 bases sitting between them. The CDR3 sequence is 18 residues long. Germline V gene lookup returns CDR1 SGHRS and CDR2 YFSETQ.

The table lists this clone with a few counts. The CDR3: CAISIVEITGELFF. DNA for the CDR3: TGTGCCATCAGTATAGTGGAGATCACCGGGGAGCTGTTTTTT. The chain has TRBV10-3 and TRBJ2-2; no definite D call. The CDR3 has 14 residues. The V end was cut by 5 bases, the J end by 4 bases, with 11 bases between. The germline CDR1 and CDR2 sequences are ENHRY and SYGVKD.

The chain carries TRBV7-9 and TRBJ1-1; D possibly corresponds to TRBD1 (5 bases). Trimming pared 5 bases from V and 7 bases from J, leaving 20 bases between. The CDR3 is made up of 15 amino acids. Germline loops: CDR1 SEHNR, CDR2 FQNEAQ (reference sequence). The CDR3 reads CASSHTGRLRDEAFF. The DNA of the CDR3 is TGTGCCAGCAGCCATACAGGACGGTTACGTGATGAAGCTTTCTTT.